This T cell receptor beta chain is drawn from a study of blood T cell repertoires in COVID-19 (dated by TCRdb to 2018 to 2020). About the investigation overall: The collaborator samples originated in the United States, Italy and Spain and spanned the acute and convalescent phases of COVID-19. The prospective study material was composed of cDNA or gDNA derived from T cells, B-cell-depleted T cells, or PBMCs. Subjects who had been exposed to COVID-19, were actively infected with it, or had recovered from it provided the deeply sampled blood TCRbeta repertoires that made up the dataset. The repertoires were released in a freely available public database meant as a resource for research on the immune response to SARS-CoV-2. Samples were obtained from the ongoing ImmuneRACE study (first 160 participants) and from 1,000 to 1,500 subjects provided by 6 global collaborators. A de-identified subject ID, COVID-19 status, age in years and sex were almost always included in the sample metadata. Where HLA class I and class II types were available, the types were taken from metadata supplied by the sample provider, not from assay-based typing. Beyond this particular receptor, the publication reports: The quantity of clinical and demographic metadata differed by source and by participant and was supplied without curation.

Whole blood was collected in K2EDTA tubes by collaborating institutions according to the institutions' own protocols. Collaborator samples were shipped for TCRbeta analysis as frozen whole blood, isolated PBMCs, or DNA extracted from either sample type. As concerns this clone: The clone's antigen remains unknown. The input lacks base qualities; no much larger clone sits a single base away.

TCRbeta CDR3 regions were amplified from genomic DNA using the immunoSEQ Assay, a bias-controlled multiplex PCR. The published analysis was carried out like this. The number of nucleated cells in each sample was estimated from the amplification of reference gene primers within the assay. To quantify the absolute abundance of each unique TCRbeta CDR3 rearrangement, sequence reads were collapsed and filtered. For each sample, productive Simpson clonality was calculated as the square root of Simpson's diversity index across productive rearrangements. Imported from immuneACCESS, the table was reduced by TCRdb to in-frame sequences with V and J called. These copies leave out some clones; in studies compared against another copy, an unresolved V gene accounts for under half, and the cause of the remainder is not known. The V and J calls and clone size come from that table; D and trimming were worked out from the DNA. This sample has around 60,000 clones in its table, and roughly four fifths of those were observed once. More than 12% of the sample belongs to the ten largest clones.

The sequenced material came from peripheral blood. This clonotype was obtained from an elderly man with acute or convalescent COVID-19.

The sequence in DNA is TGTGCCAGCAGTGGGAGTTTTAGCTCTGGGGCCAACGTCCTGACTTTC. The encoded protein is CASSGSFSSGANVLTF. The chain is made from TRBV6-1 and TRBJ2-6; the D gene cannot be resolved reliably. Trimming at the junction amounts to 4 bases on V and 0 bases on J, and the germline ends lie 10 bases apart. The CDR3 sequence holds 16 residues, the cysteine and phenylalanine included. Only the CDR3 part of the read is kept: 48 bases, read in frame from the first base. The germline V gene gives CDR1 as MNHNS and CDR2 as SASEGT.